This T cell receptor beta chain was captured by sequencing in a study of CD8 T cells in ankylosing spondylitis (dated by TCRdb to 2016 to 2017). About the investigation overall: T cell receptor beta repertoires were profiled in healthy donors and ankylosing spondylitis patients so that disease-linked TCR variants could be found. The full study cohort comprised about 24 ankylosing spondylitis patients and some 100 healthy donors. Samples of peripheral blood were taken, and for ankylosing spondylitis patients, synovial fluid was collected as well.

TCRdb names Illumina HiSeq 2500 as the instrument used. TCR beta libraries were prepared by quantitative 5'-RACE with molecular barcodes. As for the authors' bioinformatics: A new computational method, built on a probabilistic model of VDJ rearrangement, was used to identify disease-linked TCR variants. Using fastp trimming at Q25 and MiXCR clonotype assembly, TCRdb reanalyzed the public sequencing data and kept in-frame beta chains. All rows with the same CDR3 protein become a single entry with the most common DNA and genes. What appears here as the V and J calls and clone size reflects TCRdb's work, not the paper's. The table for this sample lists around 450,000 distinct CDR3 sequences; 25% to 30% of them were counted only once. The ten largest make up about 0.92% of the sample. General findings and caveats noted by the study authors: The disease-linked clones were reported to be significantly enriched in matched synovial fluid samples from ankylosing spondylitis patients. A TCR beta motif made up of several highly homologous amino acid variants appeared to be characteristic of blood from ankylosing spondylitis patients. In peripheral blood, the disease-linked clones were found at relatively low frequencies and had a CD8+ phenotype. Some TCR beta motif variants had previously been reported in synovial fluid and blood of reactive arthritis patients, which suggested common disease-initiation mechanisms.

From V the trimming removes 2 bases and from J it removes 1 base, while the gene matches leave 2 bases of the junction unaccounted for. From the cysteine through the phenylalanine, the CDR3 covers 15 amino acids. Solely the CDR3 DNA is kept, with 45 bases framed from the first base. As for this clonotype: What antigen it recognizes has not been identified. Base qualities are not provided; no much larger clone lies one nucleotide away.

The chain employs TRBV12-3 or TRBV12-4 and TRBJ2-7; 10 nucleotides in the junction match TRBD2. This clonotype originated in a male donor with ankylosing spondylitis. Material for sequencing was blood, either unsorted or a sorted T cell fraction (not recorded which). The base sequence is TGTGCCAGCAGTTTATTGACTAGCGGGTCCTACGAGCAGTACTTC. Its coded protein is CASSLLTSGSYEQYF.